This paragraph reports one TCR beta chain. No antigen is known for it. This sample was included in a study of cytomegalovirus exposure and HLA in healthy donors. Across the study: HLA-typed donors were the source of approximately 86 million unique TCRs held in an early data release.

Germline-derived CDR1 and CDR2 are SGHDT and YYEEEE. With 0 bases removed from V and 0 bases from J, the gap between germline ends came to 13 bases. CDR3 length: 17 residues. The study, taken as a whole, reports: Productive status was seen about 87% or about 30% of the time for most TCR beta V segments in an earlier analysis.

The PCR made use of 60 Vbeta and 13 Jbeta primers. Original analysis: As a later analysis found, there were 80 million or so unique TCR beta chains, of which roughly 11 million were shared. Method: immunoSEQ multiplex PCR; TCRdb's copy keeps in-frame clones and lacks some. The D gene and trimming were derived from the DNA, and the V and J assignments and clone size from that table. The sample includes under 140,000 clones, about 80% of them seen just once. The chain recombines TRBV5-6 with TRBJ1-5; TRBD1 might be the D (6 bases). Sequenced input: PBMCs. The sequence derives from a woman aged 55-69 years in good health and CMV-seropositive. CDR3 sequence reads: CASSLGQGTISNQPQHF. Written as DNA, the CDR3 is TGTGCCAGCAGCTTGGGGCAGGGGACGATTAGCAATCAGCCCCAGCATTTT.